The 21 T cell receptor beta chains listed next were all sequenced from one sample in a study of blood T cells in healthy people across ages. Then a second PCR, running about 6 to 12 cycles, was carried out with a sample-barcoded 5' primer and a J-beta primer mix. A single record per CDR3 protein comes from TCRdb applying MiXCR to the 5' RACE reads. The sample records about 570,000 distinct CDR3 sequences, 27% being singletons. The sequenced material came from blood. Source of these receptors: a woman in her seventies in good health.

The chain uses TRBV5-1 and TRBJ2-4; possibly TRBD1 or TRBD2 for D (5 bases each). Germline CDR1 is SGHRS and CDR2 is YFSETQ. The CDR3 is 14 amino acids. Trimming pared 0 bases from V and 10 bases from J, leaving 14 bases between. The CDR3 sequence is CASSLDEGPLIQYF. The CDR3 coding sequence is TGCGCCAGCAGCTTGGACGAGGGACCACTTATTCAGTACTTC.

CDR3 nucleotides: TGTGCCAGCAGCTTGGGACAGGGGGCGGCTGGAAACACCATATATTTT. It specifies CASSLGQGAAGNTIYF. The chain combines TRBV7-2 with TRBJ1-3; 12 bases align to TRBD1. CDR1 is SGHTA, CDR2 FQGNSA, per germline. The CDR3 loop spans 16 amino acids. Trimming cost V 3 bases and J 2 bases; bases outside gene matches: 2.

CDR3 DNA: TGCGCCAGCAGCTGGGGACAGGGGTCAGGACAAGAGACCCAGTACTTC. Protein product: CASSWGQGSGQETQYF. This sequence joins TRBV5-1 and TRBJ2-5; 10 bases are a match to TRBD1. V lost 3 bases to trimming and J lost 2 bases; unmatched junction nucleotides: 7. Looked up from germline, CDR1 is SGHRS and CDR2 is YFSETQ. This CDR3 is built from 16 residues. Using reference TRBV5-1 and TRBJ2-5 for the parts outside the CDR3, the full variable domain is KAGVTQTPRYLIKTRGQQVTLSCSPISGHRSVSWYQQTPGQGLQFLFEYFSETQRNKGNFPGRFSGRQFSNSRSEMNVSTLELGDSALYLCASSWGQGSGQETQYFGPGTRLLVL.

In this sample, this clonotype turned up a few times. This chain uses TRBV9 with TRBJ2-7; 11 bases are a match to TRBD2. Near its end, the DNA agrees better with TRBJ2-5, so the J call may be wrong. The CDR3 has 17 amino acids. Germline CDR1 is SGDLS and CDR2 is YYNGEE. CDR3 nucleotide sequence: TGTGCCAGCAGCGTAGCACTAGCGGGGGCCCTCCAAGAGACCCAGTACTTC. Translation: CASSVALAGALQETQYF.

This clonotype was picked up a small number of times. The genes are TRBV7-2 and TRBJ2-7; D ambiguous. CDR3 length equals 13 residues. The germline CDR1 and CDR2 sequences are SGHTA and FQGNSA. Deletions cut 5 bases from V and 7 bases from J, with 15 bases between. The CDR3 coding sequence is TGTGCCAGCAGCCCCGGGCCACGTAGGGAGCAGTACTTC. Translation: CASSPGPRREQYF. The full variable domain, its missing parts supplied by reference TRBV7-2 and TRBJ2-7, is GAGVSQSPSNKVTEKGKDVELRCDPISGHTALYWYRQSLGQGLEFLIYFQGNSAPDKSGLPSDRFSAERTGGSVSTLTIQRTQQEDSAVYLCASSPGPRREQYFGPGTRLTVT.

This clonotype was found a few times. The CDR3 spells CASSLFGGDTEAFF. The DNA for the CDR3 is TGCGCCAGCAGCTTGTTCGGGGGGGACACTGAAGCTTTCTTT. V gene TRBV5-1 combines with J gene TRBJ1-1, with D perhaps matching TRBD1 (5 bases). Germline assignment: CDR1 SGHRS and CDR2 YFSETQ. The length of the CDR3 is 14 residues. V gave up 1 base and J gave up 3 bases, with 10 bases separating them. The full variable domain, its missing parts supplied by reference TRBV5-1 and TRBJ1-1, is KAGVTQTPRYLIKTRGQQVTLSCSPISGHRSVSWYQQTPGQGLQFLFEYFSETQRNKGNFPGRFSGRQFSNSRSEMNVSTLELGDSALYLCASSLFGGDTEAFFGQGTRLTVV.

This clonotype was detected only a few times. This chain links TRBV28 with TRBJ1-2; 7 nucleotides line up with TRBD1. CDR3 length: 15 amino acids. The V and J ends lost 8 bases and 4 bases, in that order; junction bases with no gene match: 13. Germline V gene data show CDR1 as MDHEN and CDR2 as SYDVKM. The CDR3, as DNA: TGTGCCAGCGCCTCTAAGGTCGGGACAGCCTATGGCTACACCTTC. Protein sequence: CASASKVGTAYGYTF.

This clonotype was seen a few times. The V call is TRBV7-2, the J call TRBJ1-6; D is undetermined. CDR3 length: 15 amino acids. Germline V lookup: CDR1 SGHTA, CDR2 FQGNSA. The V end lost 0 bases, the J end lost 5 bases, and 8 bases lay between the germline ends. In DNA form, the CDR3 reads TGTGCCAGCAGCTTAGCTGGGGTAGATAATTCACCCCTCCACTTT. Its protein is CASSLAGVDNSPLHF.

This clonotype turned up a few times. The rearrangement joins TRBV20-1 to TRBJ2-5; a possible D gene is TRBD1 (5 bases). Trimming shortened V by 7 bases and J by 12 bases, and 9 bases separated the two germline ends. Germline V gene sequence: CDR1 DFQATT, CDR2 SNEGSKA (reference sequence). The CDR3 totals 8 residues. CDR3 nucleotides: TGCAGTGTCGGACAAAAGTACTTC. This encodes CSVGQKYF.

V is TRBV7-6 and J is TRBJ2-2; 7 positions agree with TRBD2. The CDR3 length is 16 residues. With 3 bases clipped from V and 3 bases from J, the junction kept 7 bases outside the gene matches. Germline CDR1 reads SGHVS; CDR2 reads FNYEAQ. CDR3 residues: CASSLSSGRDTGELFF. The CDR3 DNA sequence: TGTGCCAGCAGCTTGAGTTCAGGGAGGGACACCGGGGAGCTGTTTTTT.

The chain is built from TRBV6-5 and TRBJ2-4; 12 bases are shared with TRBD1. The CDR3 covers 21 residues. J lost 0 bases, V lost 4 bases, and 16 bases had no gene match. In germline, CDR1 is MNHEY, CDR2 SVGAGI. CDR3 DNA sequence: TGTGCCAGCAGTTTTGCCATTGGGACAGGGGGCCCCGTTACAGCCAAAAACATTCAGTACTTC. Encoded protein: CASSFAIGTGGPVTAKNIQYF.

The DNA for the CDR3 is TGTGCCAGCAGCGTAGACCCACTCTATGGCTACACCTTC. Encoded protein: CASSVDPLYGYTF. The V call is TRBV9, the J call TRBJ1-2; no clear D gene. The CDR3 length is 13 residues. Germline V gives CDR1 SGDLS, CDR2 YYNGEE. V was shortened by 0 bases and J by 4 bases, with 7 bases between the two germline ends. The full variable domain, in which reference TRBV9 and TRBJ1-2 provide the parts outside the CDR3, is DSGVTQTPKHLITATGQRVTLRCSPRSGDLSVYWYQQSLDQGLQFLIQYYNGEERAKGNILERFSAQQFPDLHSELNLSSLELGDSALYFCASSVDPLYGYTFGSGTRLTVV.

The chain carries TRBV18 and TRBJ2-7, with 11 bases fitting TRBD1. The CDR3 is 15 residues long. V lost 4 bases to trimming and J lost 3 bases; unmatched junction nucleotides: 5. Germline V gene data show CDR1 as KGHSH and CDR2 as LQKENI. The CDR3 spells CASSRWTGGSYEQYF. The CDR3 DNA reads as TGTGCCAGCTCACGATGGACAGGGGGCAGCTACGAGCAGTACTTC.

There are a few counts of this clonotype. V is TRBV7-2 and J is TRBJ2-2; no firm D call. Trimming shortened V by 2 bases and J by 7 bases, and 14 bases separated the two germline ends. The CDR3 has 15 residues. Per the germline V gene, CDR1 is SGHTA and CDR2 is FQGNSA. Here the CDR3 reads CASSLMVASIGELFF. The DNA of the CDR3 is TGTGCCAGCAGCTTAATGGTAGCAAGTATCGGGGAGCTGTTTTTT.

This clonotype was counted between two and nine times. The chain couples TRBV5-1 to TRBJ1-2; 9 nucleotides agree with TRBD1. Trimming removed 4 bases from V and 2 bases from J; junction bases left unmatched: 6. CDR1 is SGHRS and CDR2 is YFSETQ in the germline V gene. CDR3 length: 15 residues. The CDR3 sequence: CASSVGGTGNYGYTF. DNA for the CDR3: TGCGCCAGCAGCGTAGGGGGGACAGGGAACTATGGCTACACCTTC.

This rearrangement joins TRBV5-1 to TRBJ2-2; D is possibly TRBD1 or TRBD2 (6 bases each). There are 15 residues in the CDR3. Germline values: CDR1 SGHRS, CDR2 YFSETQ. Deletions cut 9 bases from V and 0 bases from J, with 15 bases between. The CDR3 loop is CATGAGPSNTGELFF. CDR3 sequence (DNA): TGCGCCACGGGGGCGGGGCCCTCGAACACCGGGGAGCTGTTTTTT.

The chain couples TRBV12-3 or TRBV12-4 to TRBJ1-1; D is unresolved. The CDR3 contains 13 residues. Trimming cost V 2 bases and J 4 bases, with 8 bases left between them. The CDR3 region is CASSLSRSTEAFF. Written as DNA, the CDR3 is TGTGCCAGCAGTTTAAGCCGAAGCACTGAAGCTTTCTTT.

The V call is TRBV2, the J call TRBJ2-2; D may be TRBD1 or TRBD2 (5 bases each). V was pared by 8 bases and J by 5 bases, with 18 bases between. CDR3 length equals 15 residues. CDR1 and CDR2 (germline): SNHLY, FYNNEI. CDR3 sequence: CASHEGRRRTGELFF. In nucleotides, the CDR3 is TGTGCCAGCCACGAGGGGCGGCGGAGGACCGGGGAGCTGTTTTTT.

The gene calls are TRBV20-1 and TRBJ1-2; D possibly corresponds to TRBD1 (5 bases). Germline V gene data show CDR1 as DFQATT and CDR2 as SNEGSKA (reference sequence). This CDR3 contains 13 residues. V lost 3 bases, J lost 4 bases, and 12 bases lay in between. The chain's CDR3 is CSASAGVGYGYTF. CDR3 nucleotides: TGCAGTGCTAGTGCGGGGGTCGGCTATGGCTACACCTTC.

The V and J genes are TRBV3-1 and TRBJ1-3, with unresolved D. V lost 4 bases and J 8 bases, leaving 15 bases between the germline ends. The CDR3 runs to 14 residues. CDR1 LGHDT and CDR2 YNNKEL come from the germline V gene (reference sequence). CDR3 nucleotides: TGTGCCAGCAGCCTCTACCGACATCCAGACACCATATATTTT. It codes for CASSLYRHPDTIYF.

The J gene is TRBJ2-7, the V gene TRBV10-3; weak D call: TRBD1 (6 bases). With 0 bases removed from V and 5 bases from J, the gap between germline ends came to 11 bases. The germline V gene encodes CDR1 ENHRY and CDR2 SYGVKD. CDR3 length: 14 amino acids. CDR3: CAISESPGTNEQYF. CDR3 bases: TGTGCCATCAGTGAGTCACCCGGGACAAACGAGCAGTACTTC.